Following are 19 T cell receptor beta chains from one sample sequenced in a study of neoadjuvant anti-PD-1 for oral cavity cancer. TCRdb's table, derived via immunoSEQ multiplex PCR, lists solely in-frame clones and lacks some. The sample includes 6,500 to 8,000 clones, more than 65% of them seen just once. Time point here: after neoadjuvant nivolumab, at surgical resection. Sequenced material: PBMCs, taken after nivolumab (anti-PD-1) treatment. Receptor source: a person between 40 and 85 years old with oral cavity squamous cell carcinoma.

This clone was observed once. V usage is TRBV6-5 and J usage is TRBJ1-5; TRBD1 might be the D (6 bases). The germline gives CDR1 MNHEY, CDR2 SVGAGI. V lost 8 bases and J 5 bases, leaving 16 bases between the germline ends. This CDR3 spans 14 amino acids. DNA for the CDR3: TGTGCCAGCGGCTTCAACAGGGTTTATCAGCCCCAGCATTTT. Its translation: CASGFNRVYQPQHF.

This rearrangement joins TRBV27 to TRBJ2-1, with 9 positions matching TRBD1. The V and J ends lost 7 bases and 3 bases, in that order; junction bases with no gene match: 13. CDR1 and CDR2 (germline): MNHEY, SMNVEV (reference sequence). CDR3 size: 17 residues. The CDR3 is CASTPPPGQGHYNEQFF. For the CDR3, the DNA is TGTGCCAGCACCCCCCCTCCGGGACAGGGTCACTACAATGAGCAGTTCTTC.

This clone came up a few times. The chain recombines TRBV9 with TRBJ2-3; D remains ambiguous. V lost 1 base, J lost 0 bases, and 6 bases lay in between. CDR1 is SGDLS, CDR2 YYNGEE, per germline. This CDR3 contains 14 residues. The CDR3 region is CASSVTDSTDTQYF. DNA of the CDR3: TGTGCCAGCAGCGTAACGGATAGCACAGATACGCAGTATTTT. Supplemented by reference TRBV9 and TRBJ2-3, the full variable domain reads DSGVTQTPKHLITATGQRVTLRCSPRSGDLSVYWYQQSLDQGLQFLIQYYNGEERAKGNILERFSAQQFPDLHSELNLSSLELGDSALYFCASSVTDSTDTQYFGPGTRLTVL.

The gene calls are TRBV2 and TRBJ1-2; the D gene is possibly TRBD1 (6 bases). CDR3 length equals 15 residues. V shed 5 bases and J shed 0 bases, with 13 bases lying between them. The germline V gene has CDR1 SNHLY and CDR2 FYNNEI. CDR3 loop: CASSIRDKANYGYTF. CDR3 coding DNA: TGTGCCAGCAGTATCCGGGACAAAGCTAACTATGGCTACACCTTC.

This rearrangement joins TRBV5-5 to TRBJ2-6; D unresolved. V lost 0 bases and J lost 4, with 8 bases in between. The germline V gene encodes CDR1 SGHKS and CDR2 YYEKEE (reference sequence). There are 15 residues in the CDR3. The CDR3 loop is CASSLDGSGANVLTF. CDR3 coding DNA: TGTGCCAGCAGCTTGGATGGGTCGGGGGCCAACGTCCTGACTTTC.

In its sample, this clone was seen a few times. The chain recombines TRBV19 with TRBJ1-1; 9 positions match TRBD1. The CDR3 length is 19 residues. CDR1 and CDR2 from the germline V gene are LNHDA and SQIVND (reference sequence). The ends lost 3 bases at V and 4 bases at J; junction bases unmatched: 18. CDR3 loop: CASSISYLDRGGGGTEAFF. The CDR3, as DNA: TGTGCCAGTAGTATTTCTTATTTGGACAGGGGCGGCGGTGGCACTGAAGCTTTCTTT. Full variable domain (outside the CDR3, taken from reference TRBV19 and TRBJ1-1): DGGITQSPKYLFRKEGQNVTLSCEQNLNHDAMYWYRQDPGQGLRLIYYSQIVNDFQKGDIAEGYSVSREKKESFPLTVTSAQKNPTAFYLCASSISYLDRGGGGTEAFFGQGTRLTVV.

This clone appeared a few times. The V call is TRBV6-1, the J call TRBJ1-6; TRBD1 might be the D (5 bases). Germline CDR1 reads MNHNS; CDR2 reads SASEGT. V lost 4 bases, J lost 7 bases, and 14 bases lay in between. This CDR3 is 15 amino acids long. CDR3 DNA: TGTGCCAGCAGTGCCAAAATGGGGCCAAATTCACCCCTCCACTTT. It yields the protein CASSAKMGPNSPLHF.

The chain recombines TRBV7-6 with TRBJ2-7, with D perhaps TRBD1 (6 bases). Germline values: CDR1 SGHVS, CDR2 FNYEAQ. The length of the CDR3 is 15 residues. The V end was cut by 2 bases, the J end by 5 bases, with 16 bases between. The CDR3 bases are TGTGCCAGCAGCTTAACCCCGGACAGATCCCACGAGCAGTACTTC. Its protein product is CASSLTPDRSHEQYF.

About this clone: The junction does not match germline at one end; this may be a read error. The rearrangement joins TRBV25-1 to TRBJ2-5; the D gene could be TRBD1 or TRBD2 (6 bases each). The V gene's germline CDR1 is MGHDK and CDR2 SYGVNS. The CDR3 covers 11 residues. CDR3 bases: TGTGCCAGCAGTGTAGGGGGGATCCTTCACTTC. It encodes CASSVGGILHF.

The rearrangement joins TRBV7-9 to TRBJ1-5; D not resolved. Trimming left V 2 bases short and J 6 bases short, with 8 bases between. The CDR3 is 13 residues long. CDR1 and CDR2 from the germline V gene are SEHNR and FQNEAQ (reference sequence). The CDR3, as DNA: TGTGCCAGCAGCTTACGGAAGGGTCAGCCCCAGCATTTT. Residues: CASSLRKGQPQHF. Variable domain in full (rest from reference TRBV7-9 and TRBJ1-5): DTGVSQNPRHKITKRGQNVTFRCDPISEHNRLYWYRQTLGQGPEFLTYFQNEAQLEKSRLLSDRFSAERPKGSFSTLEIQRTEQGDSAMYLCASSLRKGQPQHFGDGTRLSIL.

This clone turned up a few times. The J gene is TRBJ2-5, the V gene TRBV5-4; 12 positions agree with TRBD2. V was pared by 9 bases and J by 5 bases, with 14 bases of the junction left unmatched. The CDR3 totals 16 residues. The germline gives CDR1 SGHNT, CDR2 YYREEE (reference sequence). CDR3 residues: CATIARPSGGAETQYF. DNA for the CDR3: TGTGCCACGATAGCAAGGCCTAGCGGGGGGGCGGAGACCCAGTACTTC.

This chain links TRBV9 with TRBJ2-3; D may correspond to TRBD1 or TRBD2 (6 bases each). The CDR3 length is 16 residues. Germline V CDR1 and CDR2: SGDLS, YYNGEE. Trimming took 0 bases from V and 0 from J, leaving 11 bases between them. The CDR3 coding sequence is TGTGCCAGCAGCGTAGGTCCGGGGGCCAGCACAGATACGCAGTATTTT. This translates into CASSVGPGASTDTQYF.

There are a few counts of this clone. One end of the junction fails to match germline, which may point to a read error. The chain employs TRBV7-8 and TRBJ2-7; the match to TRBD1 covers 9 bases. This CDR3 has 16 residues. The germline V gene has CDR1 SGHVS and CDR2 FQNEAQ. CDR3 amino acids: CASSLAQLTGGYEQYF. Written as DNA, the CDR3 is TGTGCCAGCAGCCTAGCCCAATTGACAGGGGGCTACGAGCAGTACTTC.

In this sample, this clone turned up once. V is TRBV19 and J is TRBJ1-1, with 7 bases fitting TRBD1. The length of the CDR3 is 14 residues. Germline-derived CDR1 and CDR2 are LNHDA and SQIVND (reference sequence). Trimming removed 7 bases from V and 4 bases from J; junction bases left unmatched: 9. The CDR3 DNA sequence: TGTGCCAGTACCATCAGGGGGTCGGGCACTGAAGCTTTCTTT. Translation: CASTIRGSGTEAFF.

This clone was counted a single time. The chain couples TRBV11-2 to TRBJ1-1; 7 nucleotides align to TRBD1. This CDR3 has 15 amino acids. Germline lookup yields CDR1 SGHAT and CDR2 FQNNGV. The V gene end was trimmed by 3 bases and the J gene end by 6 bases; junction bases not matched to a gene: 10. The CDR3, as DNA: TGTGCCAGCAGCTTTCTTCTACAGGGGCGGCCTGAAGCTTTCTTT. It yields the protein CASSFLLQGRPEAFF. The full variable domain, completed using reference TRBV11-2 and TRBJ1-1, is EAGVAQSPRYKIIEKRQSVAFWCNPISGHATLYWYQQILGQGPKLLIQFQNNGVVDDSQLPKDRFSAERLKGVDSTLKIQPAKLEDSAVYLCASSFLLQGRPEAFFGQGTRLTVV.

This clone was seen only once. The chain carries TRBV7-9 and TRBJ2-5, with D hard to call. The CDR3 runs 15 residues. Per germline, CDR1 SEHNR and CDR2 FQNEAQ (reference sequence). The V end was cut by 1 base, the J end by 9 bases, with 18 bases between. The DNA of the CDR3 is TGTGCCAGCAGCTTAGTTAGTGGGCCATTTTATTCCCAGTACTTC. Amino acid sequence: CASSLVSGPFYSQYF. Variable domain in full (rest from reference TRBV7-9 and TRBJ2-5): DTGVSQNPRHKITKRGQNVTFRCDPISEHNRLYWYRQTLGQGPEFLTYFQNEAQLEKSRLLSDRFSAERPKGSFSTLEIQRTEQGDSAMYLCASSLVSGPFYSQYFGPGTRLLVL.

This clone has just one count. The chain links TRBV18 to TRBJ1-5; 7 bases line up with TRBD1. The CDR3 runs 15 residues. Germline loops: CDR1 KGHSH, CDR2 LQKENI. Unmatched junction bases numbered 6, after V lost 1 base and J lost 6 bases. The CDR3 spells CASSPLSAGGQPQHF. The CDR3 nucleotides read TGTGCCAGCTCACCACTCTCGGCAGGGGGTCAGCCCCAGCATTTT.

In this sample, this clone turned up a few times. This chain connects TRBV19 to TRBJ2-3; TRBD1 matches at 7 bases. The trim removed 5 bases at V and 4 bases at J, leaving 3 bases unmatched. The CDR3 runs 13 residues. Germline V gene lookup returns CDR1 LNHDA and CDR2 SQIVND (reference sequence). The CDR3 DNA reads as TGTGCCAGTAGTGTACAGGGGTCAGATACGCAGTATTTT. Encoded protein: CASSVQGSDTQYF.

The genes are TRBV14 and TRBJ2-7; TRBD2 aligns across 10 bases. The germline V gene encodes CDR1 SGHDN and CDR2 FVKESK. This CDR3 contains 19 residues. V lost 2 bases, J lost 3 bases, and 16 bases stayed unmatched. The CDR3 reads CASSQSGLAGGPLSYEQYF. The CDR3 region has the DNA TGTGCCAGCAGCCAAAGTGGGTTAGCGGGGGGCCCCTTGAGCTACGAGCAGTACTTC.